The T cell receptor beta chain under discussion was sequenced for a study of vaccination and CD4 T cells after COVID-19. Study information: Collection of post-COVID samples occurred a median roughly 92 days after diagnosis, spanning a range of 35 to 161.

Indicated treatment: roughly 11-day PBMC culture with coronavirus spike peptide pools or control peptides (ViraFEST assay). The sample holds a few counts of this clonotype. Antigen: not known. CDR1 and CDR2 (germline): MNHNS, SASEGT. This CDR3 spans 12 amino acids. V was clipped by 8 bases and J by 4 bases, with 11 bases between them. The Oncomine TCR Beta short-read assay sequenced DNA from cultured CD4+ T cells. TCRdb re-analysed the PCR reads in MiXCR, keeping a single row per CDR3 protein. The table has fewer than 15,000 distinct CDR3 sequences, under 35% seen once. The TCR comes from a human donor who had recovered from COVID-19. The specimen was CD4+ T cells from blood, cultured in vitro, collected after SARS-CoV-2 vaccination. This chain uses TRBV6-1 with TRBJ1-2; TRBD1 might be the D (6 bases). This CDR3 reads CASLGAGYGYTF. CDR3 DNA sequence: TGTGCCAGCCTGGGGGCCGGCTATGGCTACACCTTC.